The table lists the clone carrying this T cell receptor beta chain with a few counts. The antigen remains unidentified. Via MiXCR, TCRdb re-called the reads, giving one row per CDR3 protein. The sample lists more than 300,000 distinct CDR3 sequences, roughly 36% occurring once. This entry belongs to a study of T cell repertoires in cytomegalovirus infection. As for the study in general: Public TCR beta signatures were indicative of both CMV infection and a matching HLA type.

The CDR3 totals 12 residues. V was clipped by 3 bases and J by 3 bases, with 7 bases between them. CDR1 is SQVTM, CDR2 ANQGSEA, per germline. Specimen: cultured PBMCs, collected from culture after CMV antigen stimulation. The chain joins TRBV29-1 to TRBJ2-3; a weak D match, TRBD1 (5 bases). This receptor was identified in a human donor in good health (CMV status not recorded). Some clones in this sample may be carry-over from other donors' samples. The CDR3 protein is CSVEKGTDTQYF. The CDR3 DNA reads TGCAGCGTTGAGAAGGGGACAGATACGCAGTATTTT.